This TCR beta chain appears in the sequencing data of a study of early T cells in non-severe SARS-CoV-2 infection. Study summary: Chains from this unsorted whole-blood bulk RNA could not be paired.

Individual cDNA molecules carried attached unique molecular identifiers. TCRdb called the 5' RACE reads again in MiXCR, with one record for every CDR3 protein. The sample consists of around 31,000 distinct CDR3 sequences, under 10% of them appearing once. Study-level results: Matching against VDJdb likely underestimated virus-specific expansions, favoring anti-spike CD8.

This clonotype has a count of ten or more. Antigen unknown. Sequencing input: whole blood. This sequence was found in an adult who was a healthcare worker with PCR-confirmed SARS-CoV-2 infection or an uninfected control (not recorded which).

The CDR3, as DNA: TGCGCCAGCAGCCAAGATCGGGAGGGGGCCGGGGAGCTGTTTTTT. This encodes CASSQDREGAGELFF. V and J are TRBV4-3 and TRBJ2-2, with TRBD2 identical over 8 bases. Germline CDR1 reads LGHNA; CDR2 reads YSLEER. This CDR3 is 15 amino acids long. Trimming took 0 bases from V and 6 from J; bases not matched to a gene: 3.